The clone carrying this T cell receptor (beta chain) was recorded a few times. V lost 5 bases to trimming and J lost 2 bases, with 19 bases between them. The CDR3 extends over 16 amino acids. Per germline, CDR1 SGHNT and CDR2 YENEEA. The sample is drawn from a study of regulatory T cells in long-lasting Graves disease. Arm-PCR of CDR3 regions and iRepertoire HTBI primers were used to build TCR beta libraries. TCRdb used MiXCR to reprocess the multiplex PCR reads, holding one entry per CDR3 protein. The sample lists more than 350,000 distinct CDR3 sequences, about 15% occurring once. Documented time point: newly diagnosed GD, antithyroid drugs for less than 3 months. Extracted RNA from PBMCs served as the source of the TCR library. The sample was also reused in another study, on T cells in Graves' hyperthyroidism and ophthalmopathy. That paper notes: Calling Graves' hyperthyroidism stable meant ophthalmopathy did not progress within 18 months. First-round RT-PCR of the TCR CDR3 relied on the HTBI primer set.

The sequencing here drew on peripheral blood mononuclear cells (PBMCs), taken at new diagnosis, from a patient treated with antithyroid drugs. The gene calls are TRBV11-3 and TRBJ2-7; D tentatively fits TRBD1 or TRBD2 (5 bases each). This TCR was sampled from a woman aged 25 to 39 with Graves disease. CDR3: CASSKMGRVPTYEQYF. The CDR3 DNA reads as TGTGCCAGCAGCAAGATGGGACGGGTACCCACCTACGAGCAGTACTTC.